The next 20 T cell receptor beta chains were all read from a single sample in a study of blood T cell repertoires in COVID-19. Data came from immunoSEQ multiplex PCR; TCRdb stores just in-frame clones and leaves some out. Of approximately 170,000 clones listed, over 70% are singletons. Sequenced material: peripheral blood. Source of these receptors: an older woman who had recovered from COVID-19.

This chain links TRBV6-2 or TRBV6-3 with TRBJ2-7; TRBD2 matches 10 bases. After removal of 6 bases from V and 2 bases from J, the junction contained 7 bases not matched to a gene. CDR1 is MNHEY and CDR2 is SVGEGT in the germline V gene. The CDR3 sequence is 15 residues long. DNA for the CDR3: TGTGCCAGCAGCCGCAGCGGGGGGGCGGCCTACGAGCAGTACTTC. Its protein product is CASSRSGGAAYEQYF.

The chain combines TRBV4-3 with TRBJ1-2; 10 bases are a match to TRBD1. J lost 4 bases, V lost 4 bases, and 9 bases had no gene match. The CDR3 has 16 amino acids. CDR1 is LGHNA and CDR2 is YSLEER in the germline V gene. The CDR3 DNA reads TGCGCCAGCAGCCCCCGCGGGACAGGGGATGGCTATGGCTACACCTTC. This gives the protein CASSPRGTGDGYGYTF.

In DNA form, the CDR3 reads TGTGCCAGCTCACCTGGGCAGCCGTCTTCTGGAAACACCATATATTTT. This translates into CASSPGQPSSGNTIYF. The chain employs TRBV18 and TRBJ1-3; D remains unclear. The germline V gene encodes CDR1 KGHSH and CDR2 LQKENI. The CDR3 is 16 amino acids. Deletions cut 3 bases from V and 1 base from J, with 13 bases between. The complete variable domain, with remaining parts taken from reference TRBV18 and TRBJ1-3, reads NAGVMQNPRHLVRRRGQEARLRCSPMKGHSHVYWYRQLPEEGLKFMVYLQKENIIDESGMPKERFSAEFPKEGPSILRIQQVVRGDSAAYFCASSPGQPSSGNTIYFGEGSWLTVV.

J is TRBJ1-2 and V is TRBV3-1 (or the pseudogene TRBV3-2); TRBD1 agrees at 11 bases. Germline values: CDR1 LGHDT, CDR2 YNNKEL (reference sequence). The CDR3 extends over 12 amino acids. With V trimmed by 8 bases and J by 8 bases, 4 bases remained unmatched. CDR3 nucleotides: TGTGCCAGCGGACAGGGGGCGGGCGGCTACACCTTC. Its translation: CASGQGAGGYTF.

V usage is TRBV4-2 and J usage is TRBJ2-7; no definite D call. V lost 3 bases and J 5 bases, leaving 11 bases between the germline ends. The CDR3 is 13 residues long. Germline V lookup: CDR1 LGHNA, CDR2 YNFKEQ. Written as DNA, the CDR3 is TGTGCCAGCAGCCAGTCGTTTAATGACGAGCAGTACTTC. Amino acids: CASSQSFNDEQYF.

This clone was recorded once. The V gene is TRBV10-3, the J gene TRBJ1-5; D is possibly TRBD1 (6 bases). The CDR3 sequence is 14 residues long. The germline V and J ends were trimmed by 4 bases and 2 bases, with 9 bases remaining between them. Germline loops: CDR1 ENHRY, CDR2 SYGVKD. In DNA form, the CDR3 reads TGTGCCATCAGTGCATCAGGGGGCAATCAGCCCCAGCATTTT. This encodes CAISASGGNQPQHF.

DNA of the CDR3: TGTGCCAGCAGCTTGGGGCAGGGTGCCCGCTACGAGCAGTACTTC. Translating gives CASSLGQGARYEQYF. The chain combines TRBV5-4 with TRBJ2-7, with a weak D call TRBD1 (5 bases). Germline V gives CDR1 SGHNT, CDR2 YYREEE (reference sequence). This CDR3 spans 15 amino acids. Trimming left V 0 bases short and J 3 bases short, with 13 bases between. Full variable domain (missing parts from reference TRBV5-4 and TRBJ2-7): ETGVTQSPTHLIKTRGQQVTLRCSSQSGHNTVSWYQQALGQGPQFIFQYYREEENGRGNFPPRFSGLQFPNYSSELNVNALELDDSALYLCASSLGQGARYEQYFGPGTRLTVT.

The sample holds a few counts of this clone. This chain uses TRBV6-1 with TRBJ1-2, with D possibly matching TRBD1 (5 bases). This CDR3 is 15 amino acids long. V was shortened by 3 bases and J by 7 bases, with 18 bases between the two germline ends. In germline, CDR1 is MNHNS, CDR2 SASEGT. The CDR3 DNA reads TGTGCCAGCAGTGAGGAGGGCCACGGGGGAGGTGGCTACACCTTC. Translation gives CASSEEGHGGGGYTF.

This clone occurred a few times. V gene TRBV29-1 combines with J gene TRBJ2-5, with a possible D match to TRBD2 (6 bases). In germline, CDR1 is SQVTM, CDR2 ANQGSEA. V was pared by 4 bases and J by 5 bases, with 11 bases between. The CDR3 runs to 12 residues. CDR3 sequence (DNA): TGCAGCGTTGCCCTCCGGGGGGAGACCCAGTACTTC. This codes for CSVALRGETQYF.

The chain recombines TRBV5-5 with TRBJ1-2; 8 bases line up with TRBD1. Germline CDR1 and CDR2: SGHKS and YYEKEE (reference sequence). This CDR3 region has 13 residues. The trim removed 2 bases at V and 7 bases at J, leaving 4 bases unmatched. The CDR3 coding sequence is TGTGCCAGCAGCTTACAGGGGGAAGGTGGCTACACCTTC. Amino acids: CASSLQGEGGYTF. Looking up the rest from reference TRBV5-5 and TRBJ1-2 gives the full variable domain: DAGVTQSPTHLIKTRGQQVTLRCSPISGHKSVSWYQQVLGQGPQFIFQYYEKEERGRGNFPDRFSARQFPNYSSELNVNALLLGDSALYLCASSLQGEGGYTFGSGTRLTVV.

This chain uses TRBV5-4 with TRBJ1-4; D not resolved. The CDR3 spans 15 residues. Germline loops: CDR1 SGHNT, CDR2 YYREEE (reference sequence). Trimming stripped 0 bases from V and 8 bases from J, with 14 bases between. Here the CDR3 reads CASSLGEAVGEKLFF. The CDR3 nucleotides are TGTGCCAGCAGCTTGGGGGAGGCAGTTGGGGAAAAACTGTTTTTT.

The rearrangement links TRBV3-1 (or the pseudogene TRBV3-2) to TRBJ1-4; possibly TRBD1 for D (5 bases). CDR3 length: 15 amino acids. V lost 2 bases and J lost 6, with 13 bases in between. Germline lookup yields CDR1 LGHDT and CDR2 YNNKEL (reference sequence). CDR3 bases: TGTGCCAGCAGCCAAAGGGGTCGGCTTGATGAAAAACTGTTTTTT. This gives the protein CASSQRGRLDEKLFF.

This rearrangement joins TRBV7-9 to TRBJ2-5; TRBD2 agrees at 7 bases. CDR1 is SEHNR, CDR2 FQNEAQ, per germline (reference sequence). The V gene end was trimmed by 3 bases and the J gene end by 2 bases; junction bases not matched to a gene: 6. The CDR3 length is 15 residues. In DNA, the CDR3 is TGTGCCAGCAGCTTGCTGGCTAGCGGTCAAGAGACCCAGTACTTC. Its protein is CASSLLASGQETQYF.

This clone was counted only a few times. This chain uses TRBV6-5 with TRBJ1-5, with D possibly TRBD1 on 6 matching bases. The ends were cut back, 5 bases at V and 7 bases at J, with 18 bases in the middle. This CDR3 is built from 15 residues. Germline V gene data show CDR1 as MNHEY and CDR2 as SVGAGI. The DNA for the CDR3 is TGTGCCAGCAGTAGGGGGGGCGGTCCCCACCAGCCCCAGCATTTT. The encoded protein is CASSRGGGPHQPQHF.

V usage is TRBV19 and J usage is TRBJ1-1, with a weak D call TRBD1 (5 bases). CDR3 length equals 13 residues. Germline CDR1 and CDR2: LNHDA and SQIVND (reference sequence). The ends were cut back, 8 bases at V and 2 bases at J, with 12 bases in the middle. For the CDR3, the DNA is TGTGCCAGTTGCGGGGCGGACAACACTGAAGCTTTCTTT. Its protein is CASCGADNTEAFF. Using reference TRBV19 and TRBJ1-1 for the parts outside the CDR3, the full variable domain is DGGITQSPKYLFRKEGQNVTLSCEQNLNHDAMYWYRQDPGQGLRLIYYSQIVNDFQKGDIAEGYSVSREKKESFPLTVTSAQKNPTAFYLCASCGADNTEAFFGQGTRLTVV.

Regarding this clone: The same CDR3 also results from other DNA sequences found in this sample. V gene TRBV5-1 combines with J gene TRBJ1-2, with D uncertain. V was trimmed by 0 bases and J by 8 bases, leaving 17 bases between them. The CDR3 has 15 amino acids. CDR1 SGHRS and CDR2 YFSETQ come from the germline V gene. The CDR3 DNA reads as TGCGCCAGCAGCTTGGGGACTCCTGGTCGAGGGGGCTACACCTTC. Its translation: CASSLGTPGRGGYTF.

J is TRBJ2-1 and V is TRBV6-2 or TRBV6-3, with D perhaps TRBD2 (7 bases). This CDR3 region has 15 residues. Germline CDR1 and CDR2: MNHEY and SVGEGT. Between the trimmed V and J ends, which lost 5 bases and 6 bases, there was a span of 17 bases. This CDR3 reads CASSPRGAGGNEQFF. The CDR3 bases are TGTGCCAGCAGTCCCCGGGGGGCTGGGGGCAATGAGCAGTTCTTC.

V gene TRBV10-3 combines with J gene TRBJ1-1; weak D call: TRBD1 (5 bases). The germline CDR1 and CDR2 sequences are ENHRY and SYGVKD. The CDR3 runs to 14 residues. V was pared by 0 bases and J by 4 bases, with 9 bases between. CDR3 nucleotides: TGTGCCATCAGTGAGTCAAGGGGAGGCACTGAAGCTTTCTTT. It specifies CAISESRGGTEAFF.

This clone was counted between two and nine times. The J gene is TRBJ1-2, the V gene TRBV3-1 (or the pseudogene TRBV3-2); tentative D call: TRBD1 (5 bases). The CDR3 loop spans 12 amino acids. CDR1 LGHDT and CDR2 YNNKEL come from the germline V gene (reference sequence). Trimming shortened V by 2 bases and J by 14 bases, and 15 bases separated the two germline ends. In nucleotides, the CDR3 is TGTGCCAGCAGCCAATCGGACACCCCCCGGACCTTC. Its translation is CASSQSDTPRTF.

The V gene is TRBV30, the J gene TRBJ2-3; TRBD1 matches at 8 bases. The J segment lost 6 bases and the V segment lost 0 bases, leaving 11 bases of the junction unmatched. Per germline, CDR1 GTSNPN and CDR2 SVGIG (reference sequence). The CDR3 runs to 16 residues. The CDR3, as DNA: TGTGCCTGGAGTGTAGGACAGGGATCCCGGGGGGATACGCAGTATTTT. Translated, it gives CAWSVGQGSRGDTQYF.